This T cell receptor (beta chain) comes out of a study of T cells in Graves' hyperthyroidism and ophthalmopathy. Study-wide results and caveats: Patients with ophthalmopathy were separated from those with stable hyperthyroidism by a 13 V-J model. Median prediction lead before ophthalmopathy onset was six to eight months with the model.

Germline V lookup: CDR1 MNHEY, CDR2 SVGEGT. The V and J ends lost 5 bases and 1 base respectively, with 11 bases between them. This CDR3 spans 14 amino acids. Researchers amplified the TCR beta CDR3 regions from RNA transcripts. The HTBI primer set drove a first-round RT-PCR of the TCR CDR3. TCRdb recomputed calls from the multiplex PCR reads with MiXCR, one row per CDR3 protein. The sample carries over 150,000 distinct CDR3 sequences, 17% recorded once. In this sample, this clonotype turned up many times. What it binds is not known. The sequenced sample was blood. The chain couples TRBV6-2 or TRBV6-3 to TRBJ1-1; possible D gene TRBD1, 6 bases. This clonotype originated in a woman in her forties or fifties with Graves' hyperthyroidism. The CDR3 protein is CASSNGQPNTEAFF. CDR3 coding DNA: TGTGCCAGCAGTAACGGACAGCCGAACACTGAAGCTTTCTTT.